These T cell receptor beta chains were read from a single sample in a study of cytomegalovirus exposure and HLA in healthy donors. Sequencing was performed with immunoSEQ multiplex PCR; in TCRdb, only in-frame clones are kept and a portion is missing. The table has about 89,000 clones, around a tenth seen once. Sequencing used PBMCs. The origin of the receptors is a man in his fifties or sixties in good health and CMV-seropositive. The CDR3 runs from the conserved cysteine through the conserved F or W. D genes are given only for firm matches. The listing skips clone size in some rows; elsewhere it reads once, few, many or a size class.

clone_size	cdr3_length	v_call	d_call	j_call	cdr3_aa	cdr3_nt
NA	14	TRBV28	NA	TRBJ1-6	CASSLNRDYSPLHF	TGTGCCAGCAGTTTGAACAGGGATTATTCACCCCTCCACTTT
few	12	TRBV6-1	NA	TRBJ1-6	CASRASNSPLHF	TGTGCCAGCAGGGCATCTAATTCACCCCTCCACTTT
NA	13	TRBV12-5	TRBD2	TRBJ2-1	CASGLVTGRAEFF	TGTGCTAGTGGTTTGGTAACCGGGAGGGCCGAGTTCTTC
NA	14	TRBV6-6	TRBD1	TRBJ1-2	CASSYRDSQYGYTF	TGTGCCAGCAGTTACCGGGACAGTCAATATGGCTACACCTTC
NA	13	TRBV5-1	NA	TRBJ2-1	CASSPTVDNEQFF	TGCGCCAGCAGCCCGACAGTCGACAATGAGCAGTTCTTC
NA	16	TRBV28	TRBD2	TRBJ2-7	CASSLLGTSGSYEQYF	TGTGCCAGCAGTTTACTCGGGACTAGCGGGAGCTACGAGCAGTACTTC
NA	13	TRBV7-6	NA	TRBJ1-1	CASSSRVNTEAFF	TGTGCCAGCAGCTCCCGGGTGAACACTGAAGCTTTCTTT
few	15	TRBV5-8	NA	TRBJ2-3	CASRIWGGRTDTQYF	TGTGCCAGCAGAATCTGGGGGGGGCGCACAGATACGCAGTATTTT
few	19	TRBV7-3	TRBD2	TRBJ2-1	CASSPGLAGGRGSYNEQFF	TGTGCCAGCAGCCCGGGACTAGCGGGAGGACGCGGCTCCTACAATGAGCAGTTCTTC
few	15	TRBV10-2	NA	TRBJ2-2	CASRGSGLNTGELFF	TGCGCCAGCAGGGGGAGCGGGCTGAACACCGGGGAGCTGTTTTTT
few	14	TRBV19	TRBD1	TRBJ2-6	CASGDRAGANVLTF	TGTGCCAGTGGAGACAGGGCTGGGGCCAACGTCCTGACTTTC
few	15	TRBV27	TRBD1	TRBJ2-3	CASQVGTGNTDTQYF	TGTGCCAGCCAGGTCGGGACAGGGAACACAGATACGCAGTATTTT
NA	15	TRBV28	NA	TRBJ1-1	CASSLLDVRGTEAFF	TGTGCCAGCAGTTTACTCGACGTACGGGGCACTGAAGCTTTCTTT
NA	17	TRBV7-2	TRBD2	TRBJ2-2	CASSLRAISGRGDELFF	TGTGCCAGCAGCTTAAGGGCGATTAGCGGGAGGGGGGACGAGCTGTTTTTT
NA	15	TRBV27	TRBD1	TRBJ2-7	CASSLAGGGSYEQYF	TGTGCCAGCAGTTTAGCAGGGGGCGGCTCCTACGAGCAGTACTTC
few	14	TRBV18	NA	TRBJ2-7	CASSLSGGIHEQYF	TGTGCCAGCTCACTAAGTGGGGGGATCCACGAGCAGTACTTC
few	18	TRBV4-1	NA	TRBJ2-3	CASSQTPQGRRPTDTQYF	TGCGCCAGCAGCCAAACACCACAGGGGAGGAGGCCCACAGATACGCAGTATTTT
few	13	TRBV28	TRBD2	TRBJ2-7	CASSSSGRYEQYF	TGTGCCAGCAGTTCAAGCGGGAGGTACGAGCAGTACTTC
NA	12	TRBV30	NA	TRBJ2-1	CAWSLLGYEQFF	TGTGCCTGGAGTTTACTAGGCTATGAGCAGTTCTTC
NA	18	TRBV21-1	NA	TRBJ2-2	CASSMPGWGQTNTGELFF	TGTGCCAGCAGCATGCCCGGCTGGGGACAGACGAACACCGGGGAGCTGTTTTTT
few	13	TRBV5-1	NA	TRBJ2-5	CASSILGQETQYF	TGCGCCAGCAGCATTCTCGGGCAAGAGACCCAGTACTTC
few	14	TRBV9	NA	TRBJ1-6	CASSLTGVGSPLHF	TGTGCCAGCAGCCTGACAGGTGTTGGTTCACCCCTCCACTTT
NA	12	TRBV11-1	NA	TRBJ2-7	CASSPQAYEQYF	TGTGCCAGCAGCCCCCAGGCCTACGAGCAGTACTTC
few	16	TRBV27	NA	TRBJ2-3	CASSSPGTLGTDTQYF	TGTGCCAGCAGTTCACCCGGGACTCTCGGCACAGATACGCAGTATTTT
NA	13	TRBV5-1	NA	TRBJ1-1	CASRTQKNTEAFF	TGCGCCAGCCGGACACAAAAGAACACTGAAGCTTTCTTT
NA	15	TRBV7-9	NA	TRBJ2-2	CASSNIRGSTGELFF	TGTGCCAGCAGCAACATCAGGGGTAGTACCGGGGAGCTGTTTTTT
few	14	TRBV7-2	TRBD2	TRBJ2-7	CASSLEAGAYEQYF	TGTGCCAGCAGCTTAGAGGCGGGAGCTTACGAGCAGTACTTC
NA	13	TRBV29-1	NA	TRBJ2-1	CSVEQGGGNEQFF	TGCAGCGTTGAACAGGGGGGCGGGAATGAGCAGTTCTTC
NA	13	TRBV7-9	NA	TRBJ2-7	CASSLRKSYEQYF	TGTGCCAGCAGCTTGCGGAAGTCCTACGAGCAGTACTTC
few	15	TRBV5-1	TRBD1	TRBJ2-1	CASSWGDRAYNEQFF	TGCGCCAGCAGCTGGGGGGACAGGGCCTACAATGAGCAGTTCTTC
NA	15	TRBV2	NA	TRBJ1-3	CASTGGRGSGNTIYF	TGTGCCAGCACCGGGGGTAGGGGCTCTGGAAACACCATATATTTT
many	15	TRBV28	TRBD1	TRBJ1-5	CASTRDRVGGQPQHF	TGTGCCAGCACCAGGGACAGGGTGGGCGGTCAGCCCCAGCATTTT